The 4 T cell receptor beta chains in this list originate from one sample, sequenced in a study of blood T cell repertoires in COVID-19. TCRdb's table, derived via immunoSEQ multiplex PCR, lists solely in-frame clones and lacks some. The table shows approximately 81,000 clones, with 91% occurring only once. What was sequenced was peripheral blood. The receptor set was obtained from a woman aged 45 to 65 in a cohort sampled during active COVID-19.

The V gene is TRBV2, the J gene TRBJ2-2, with D tentatively TRBD1 (6 bases). Between the trimmed V and J ends, which lost 6 bases and 4 bases, there was a span of 18 bases. In germline, CDR1 is SNHLY, CDR2 FYNNEI. This CDR3 is built from 16 residues. CDR3 residues: CASRTPPGAGTGELFF. In DNA form, the CDR3 reads TGTGCCAGCAGGACTCCCCCAGGGGCAGGCACCGGGGAGCTGTTTTTT.

V usage is TRBV5-1 and J usage is TRBJ2-5, with TRBD2 matching 7 bases. With 4 bases clipped from V and 5 bases from J, the junction kept 11 bases outside the gene matches. The CDR3 spans 15 residues. CDR1 SGHRS and CDR2 YFSETQ come from the germline V gene. The CDR3 here is CASSPSRGVWETQYF. CDR3 coding DNA: TGCGCCAGCAGCCCCTCTCGGGGGGTATGGGAGACCCAGTACTTC.

V and J are TRBV5-5 and TRBJ2-3; 7 bases map to TRBD2. The CDR3 consists of 18 residues. From germline, CDR1 is SGHKS and CDR2 YYEKEE (reference sequence). V gave up 2 bases and J gave up 2 bases; unmatched junction bases: 14. The DNA of the CDR3 is TGTGCCAGCAGCTTTGAGCGGGGACTGCAAAAAAACACAGATACGCAGTATTTT. This gives the protein CASSFERGLQKNTDTQYF.

This chain joins TRBV9 and TRBJ2-3, with 8 bases lining up with TRBD2. Germline CDR1 reads SGDLS; CDR2 reads YYNGEE. V shed 5 bases and J 2 bases; nucleotides not matched to a gene: 7. The CDR3 has 15 amino acids. This CDR3 is CASSASGGPTDTQYF. For the CDR3, the DNA is TGTGCCAGCAGTGCCAGCGGGGGACCCACAGATACGCAGTATTTT.